This T cell receptor beta chain was identified in a study of memory CD4+ T cells and cytomegalovirus serostatus. Sequencing was performed with immunoSEQ multiplex PCR; in TCRdb, only in-frame clones are kept and a portion is missing. The table includes 30,000 to 45,000 clones, 79% detected once. Germline V lookup: CDR1 ENHRY, CDR2 SYGVKD. V shed 7 bases and J shed 7 bases, with 16 bases lying between them. The CDR3 covers 14 residues. Notes on the study in general: The CMV-associated TCR signature appears largely within the CD4+ memory repertoire. About 40% of the roughly 160 known CMV-associated TCRbeta sequences appeared in CD4+ memory.

The sort gate was single viable CD3+CD4+CD8-CD45RO+ cells for memory CD4+ T cells. CMV serostatus came from serum IgG against pp150, pp28, p38, p52. Notes on this clone: Its antigen is still unknown.

The specimen was memory CD4+ T cells from blood. The sequence derives from an adult in good health and CMV-seropositive. The chain has TRBV10-3 and TRBJ1-4; D is unclear. In DNA, the CDR3 is TGTGCCATCACCGACGAAGGTCGTGGTGAAAAACTGTTTTTT. Its protein is CAITDEGRGEKLFF.